This T cell receptor beta chain was sequenced during a study of patients and donors after allogeneic stem cell transplantation. TCRdb itself ran the RT-PCR reads through MiXCR, one entry per CDR3 protein. Among roughly 940,000 distinct CDR3 sequences listed, about 20% were seen once. This clonotype has more than one count but fewer than ten. Germline CDR1 and CDR2: MGHDK and SYGVNS. The CDR3 totals 15 residues. V was pared by 1 base and J by 6 bases, with 15 bases between. The chain recombines TRBV25-1 with TRBJ1-2, with D tentatively TRBD1 (6 bases). Specimen: blood, either unsorted or a sorted T cell fraction (not recorded which). The clonotype was recovered from a human donor who was either an allogeneic HSCT recipient or a stem cell or donor lymphocyte infusion donor (not recorded which). It is not recorded whose cells these are; they may come from a transplant donor. The CDR3 nucleotides read TGTGCCAGCAGTGAATTTGGGGGGGGCGCACATGGCTACACCTTC. Residues: CASSEFGGGAHGYTF.